The 29 T cell receptor beta chains below all came from one sample that was sequenced in a study of OX40 agonist ivuxolimab in advanced cancers. Assay: immunoSEQ multiplex PCR; the TCRdb copy retains only in-frame clones and omits some. The sample lists 53,000 or so clones; roughly 83% were seen once. The sequenced sample was CD4+ or CD8+ T cells sorted from blood, obtained in a trial of the OX40 agonist ivuxolimab. The receptors come from an adult with an advanced solid tumor such as melanoma, head and neck, liver or kidney cancer.

The V call is TRBV19, the J call TRBJ1-1; no clear D. In germline, CDR1 is LNHDA, CDR2 SQIVND (reference sequence). This CDR3 is built from 13 residues. V was shortened by 4 bases and J by 2 bases, with 8 bases between the two germline ends. CDR3 nucleotides: TGTGCCAGTAGTACCGCAGGTAACACTGAAGCTTTCTTT. This gives the protein CASSTAGNTEAFF.

The table lists this clone with a few counts. The CDR3 DNA reads TGTGCCAGCAGCTCCCGGCAGGGCTACACCTTC. Its protein product is CASSSRQGYTF. The chain recombines TRBV11-2 with TRBJ1-2; D remains ambiguous. V dropped 4 bases and J dropped 8 bases, with 8 bases sitting between them. The CDR3 is 11 amino acids. CDR1 and CDR2 from the germline V gene are SGHAT and FQNNGV.

CDR3 in DNA: TGCAGCGCCGCCCAGGCGGGAGACAATGAGCAGTTCTTC. Protein product: CSAAQAGDNEQFF. This sequence joins TRBV29-1 and TRBJ2-1; 7 bases match TRBD2. This CDR3 spans 13 amino acids. Trimming at V came to 7 bases and at J to 5 bases, leaving 8 bases not matched to a gene. Germline V gene lookup returns CDR1 SQVTM and CDR2 ANQGSEA.

This rearrangement joins TRBV30 to TRBJ1-2; D gene ambiguous. Trimming removed 2 bases at V and 6 bases at J, with 19 bases between. Germline assignment: CDR1 GTSNPN and CDR2 SVGIG (reference sequence). The CDR3 runs to 15 residues. CDR3 sequence: CAWSSFFRAPDGYTF. The CDR3 coding sequence is TGTGCCTGGAGTAGTTTCTTTAGGGCACCTGATGGCTACACCTTC.

The table lists this clone with a few counts. The chain links TRBV5-1 to TRBJ2-6, with D tentatively TRBD2 (6 bases). The CDR3 runs to 14 residues. The V gene's germline CDR1 is SGHRS and CDR2 YFSETQ. With 0 bases removed from V and 14 bases from J, the gap between germline ends came to 15 bases. CDR3 sequence (DNA): TGCGCCAGCAGCTTGGAGGGGACTCAAGATATCCTGACTTTC. This translates into CASSLEGTQDILTF.

The V call is TRBV6-1, the J call TRBJ2-7; D is possibly TRBD1 or TRBD2 (5 bases each). Trimming removed 5 bases from V and 5 bases from J, with 13 bases in between. This CDR3 comprises 13 residues. Germline V CDR1 and CDR2: MNHNS, SASEGT. The CDR3 spells CASSLQGVDEQYF. The CDR3, as DNA: TGTGCCAGCAGTTTGCAGGGAGTCGACGAGCAGTACTTC.

The chain uses TRBV7-9 and TRBJ2-3; a weak D match, TRBD2 (5 bases). The CDR3 loop spans 17 amino acids. Trimming removed 4 bases at V and 2 bases at J, with 19 bases between. CDR1 SEHNR and CDR2 FQNEAQ come from the germline V gene (reference sequence). CDR3 amino acids: CASSSAGGTAHTDTQYF. The CDR3 DNA is TGTGCCAGCAGCTCAGCCGGAGGTACCGCCCACACAGATACGCAGTATTTT.

This clone has just a few counts. The chain is built from TRBV6-5 and TRBJ2-1; D perhaps matches TRBD1 (6 bases). Germline V lookup: CDR1 MNHEY, CDR2 SVGAGI. Trimming shortened V by 0 bases and J by 8 bases, and 17 bases separated the two germline ends. The CDR3 extends over 16 amino acids. CDR3 in amino acids: CASSYSRDIVLDEQFF. CDR3 DNA: TGTGCCAGCAGTTACTCTCGGGACATCGTTCTGGATGAGCAGTTCTTC.

The V call is TRBV10-3, the J call TRBJ1-3; D not resolved. Trimming cost V 4 bases and J 0 bases, with 10 bases left between them. The CDR3 is 15 amino acids. Germline V gene lookup returns CDR1 ENHRY and CDR2 SYGVKD. CDR3 nucleotides: TGTGCCATCAGTGGCGGACCGTTCTCTGGAAACACCATATATTTT. Translating it yields CAISGGPFSGNTIYF.

This chain joins TRBV4-1 and TRBJ2-1, with 10 bases matching TRBD2. Trimming took 0 bases from V and 8 from J; bases not matched to a gene: 7. Looked up from germline, CDR1 is MGHRA and CDR2 is YSYEKL. The CDR3 runs to 16 residues. In DNA, the CDR3 is TGCGCCAGCAGCCAAGAAAGCCTAGCGGGAGTCGATGAGCAGTTCTTC. This gives the protein CASSQESLAGVDEQFF.

The CDR3 is CASSLDSPGTGELFF. CDR3 nucleotides: TGTGCCAGCAGCTTAGATAGTCCAGGGACTGGGGAGCTGTTTTTT. The chain recombines TRBV11-3 with TRBJ2-2; maybe TRBD2 (6 bases). Trimming took off 0 bases at V and 8 bases at J, with 13 bases between the two ends. The length of the CDR3 is 15 residues. Germline V lookup: CDR1 SGHNT, CDR2 YENEEA.

The rearrangement joins TRBV29-1 to TRBJ2-3, with 13 nucleotides matching TRBD2. With 7 bases clipped from V and 10 bases from J, the junction kept 5 bases outside the gene matches. The germline V gene has CDR1 SQVTM and CDR2 ANQGSEA. This CDR3 is 12 amino acids long. The CDR3 spells CSGTSGRLAQYF. The CDR3 nucleotides are TGCAGCGGGACTAGCGGGAGATTGGCGCAGTATTTT.

The J gene is TRBJ2-1, the V gene TRBV27; 7 positions match TRBD2. After removal of 6 bases from V and 3 bases from J, the junction contained 8 bases not matched to a gene. Germline CDR1 reads MNHEY; CDR2 reads SMNVEV (reference sequence). The CDR3 is 15 amino acids. Written as DNA, the CDR3 is TGTGCCAGCAGGGTTGGGGGGGTAAACTACAATGAGCAGTTCTTC. This translates into CASRVGGVNYNEQFF.

The table lists this clone with a few counts. The gene calls are TRBV19 and TRBJ2-1; D gene uncertain. The CDR3 has 13 amino acids. Trimming left V 2 bases short and J 0 bases short, with 2 bases between. Germline V lookup: CDR1 LNHDA, CDR2 SQIVND (reference sequence). This CDR3 is CASSINSYNEQFF. CDR3 nucleotide sequence: TGTGCCAGTAGTATAAACTCCTACAATGAGCAGTTCTTC. Using reference TRBV19 and TRBJ2-1 for the parts outside the CDR3, the full variable domain is DGGITQSPKYLFRKEGQNVTLSCEQNLNHDAMYWYRQDPGQGLRLIYYSQIVNDFQKGDIAEGYSVSREKKESFPLTVTSAQKNPTAFYLCASSINSYNEQFFGPGTRLTVL.

CDR3 bases: TGTGCCAGCAGCCGGACCGGGACAGGGGAAGATACGCAGTATTTT. This gives the protein CASSRTGTGEDTQYF. This chain links TRBV11-2 with TRBJ2-3; TRBD1 agrees at 10 bases. This CDR3 has 15 amino acids. Unmatched junction bases numbered 7, after V lost 5 bases and J lost 5 bases. CDR1 SGHAT and CDR2 FQNNGV come from the germline V gene.

CDR3 sequence reads: CSANRENTDTQYF. The CDR3 DNA reads TGCAGCGCCAACAGGGAGAACACAGATACGCAGTATTTT. The chain is built from TRBV29-1 and TRBJ2-3; D may be TRBD1 (6 bases). The CDR3 covers 13 residues. V lost 7 bases, J lost 2 bases, and 13 bases lay in between. The germline V gene has CDR1 SQVTM and CDR2 ANQGSEA.

V usage is TRBV6-5 and J usage is TRBJ1-3; no reliable D call. Looked up from germline, CDR1 is MNHEY and CDR2 is SVGAGI. Trimming shortened V by 0 bases and J by 1 base, and 10 bases separated the two germline ends. The CDR3 sequence is 16 residues long. The CDR3 nucleotides read TGTGCCAGCAGTTACTCTGAACCTGCATCTGGAAACACCATATATTTT. This sequence encodes CASSYSEPASGNTIYF.

The CDR3 spells CASITPGVSYNEQFF. The CDR3 region has the DNA TGTGCCAGCATCACCCCAGGGGTATCCTACAATGAGCAGTTCTTC. The V and J genes are TRBV7-9 and TRBJ2-1; possibly TRBD1 for D (6 bases). V was trimmed by 7 bases and J by 1 base, leaving 14 bases between them. The CDR3 has 15 residues. CDR1 is SEHNR, CDR2 FQNEAQ, per germline (reference sequence).

J is TRBJ2-5 and V is TRBV5-4; possibly TRBD1 for D (5 bases). In germline, CDR1 is SGHNT, CDR2 YYREEE (reference sequence). This CDR3 is built from 16 residues. The V end lost 5 bases, the J end lost 5 bases, and 22 bases lay between the germline ends. The CDR3 nucleotides read TGTGCCAGCAGTTCTCCAGGGCCCGTGAACGGGGAGACCCAGTACTTC. It specifies CASSSPGPVNGETQYF.

The sample holds a few counts of this clone. The chain links TRBV6-1 to TRBJ2-5, with 9 nucleotides matching TRBD1. Per the germline V gene, CDR1 is MNHNS and CDR2 is SASEGT. J lost 7 bases, V lost 1 base, and 7 bases had no gene match. CDR3 length: 15 residues. The CDR3 sequence: CASSEGGTGSRTQYF. CDR3 nucleotides: TGTGCCAGCAGTGAAGGGGGGACAGGGAGTAGGACCCAGTACTTC.

The CDR3 coding sequence is TGCAGCGTTGCGGTGGCCATTAGCTCCTACGAGCAGTACTTC. Protein sequence: CSVAVAISSYEQYF. The V gene is TRBV29-1, the J gene TRBJ2-7; D remains ambiguous. The length of the CDR3 is 14 residues. The germline V gene has CDR1 SQVTM and CDR2 ANQGSEA. Deletions cut 4 bases from V and 0 bases from J, with 13 bases between.

This chain uses TRBV10-1 with TRBJ2-7; D is ambiguous. The CDR3 runs to 12 residues. Germline V lookup: CDR1 WNHNN, CDR2 SYGVQD (reference sequence). V lost 4 bases and J 5 bases, leaving 9 bases between the germline ends. The CDR3 DNA reads TGCGCCAGCAGTGTCAACCGGGACGAGCAGTACTTC. Its protein product is CASSVNRDEQYF.

This clone was detected once. The V and J genes are TRBV19 and TRBJ2-7; the D gene is possibly TRBD2 (5 bases). CDR3 length: 15 residues. The germline V gene has CDR1 LNHDA and CDR2 SQIVND (reference sequence). V lost 3 bases and J lost 3, with 15 bases in between. CDR3: CASSIEGAQLYEQYF. CDR3 DNA sequence: TGTGCCAGTAGTATCGAGGGCGCACAACTCTACGAGCAGTACTTC.

The chain links TRBV21-1 to TRBJ1-3. TRBV21-1 is annotated as a pseudogene. The CDR3 loop spans 15 amino acids. DNA for the CDR3: TGTGCCAGCACCCTCGATCAGAGCTCTGGAAACACCATATATTTT. Protein product: CASTLDQSSGNTIYF.

V is TRBV6-1 and J is TRBJ1-2, with D possibly TRBD1 on 6 matching bases. Deletions cut 5 bases from V and 8 bases from J, with 15 bases between. The CDR3 sequence is 13 residues long. Germline V gene lookup returns CDR1 MNHNS and CDR2 SASEGT. The CDR3: CASSLAGAGGYTF. The CDR3 DNA is TGTGCCAGCAGTCTCGCAGGGGCAGGGGGCTACACCTTC.

The chain recombines TRBV6-1 with TRBJ1-5; a possible D gene is TRBD1 (6 bases). V lost 0 bases and J 2 bases, leaving 20 bases between the germline ends. This CDR3 spans 19 amino acids. CDR1 and CDR2 (germline): MNHNS, SASEGT. CDR3 in DNA: TGTGCCAGCAGTGAAGCGGGGGGGGTACAGGGTACGCGCAATCAGCCCCAGCATTTT. Residues: CASSEAGGVQGTRNQPQHF.

The J gene is TRBJ2-7, the V gene TRBV29-1; no reliable D call. Trimming cost V 2 bases and J 3 bases, with 8 bases left between them. There are 12 residues in the CDR3. Germline V gene data show CDR1 as SQVTM and CDR2 as ANQGSEA. The CDR3 reads CSVELASYEQYF. DNA for the CDR3: TGCAGCGTTGAACTGGCCAGCTACGAGCAGTACTTC.

CDR3 coding DNA: TGTGCCAGTAGTCTAGGCCGCCAACGCCCGGGGGGCTACACCTTC. This codes for CASSLGRQRPGGYTF. V and J are TRBV19 and TRBJ1-2, with D unresolved. Trimming removed 5 bases at V and 8 bases at J, with 21 bases between. Germline lookup yields CDR1 LNHDA and CDR2 SQIVND (reference sequence). The CDR3 is made up of 15 amino acids.

The chain combines TRBV5-5 with TRBJ2-7; 10 positions agree with TRBD2. Germline CDR1 SGHKS, CDR2 YYEKEE (reference sequence). The CDR3 is made up of 15 amino acids. V lost 0 bases and J lost 3; bases outside the gene matches: 3. CDR3 residues: CASSLEGLANYEQYF. The CDR3 coding sequence is TGTGCCAGCAGCTTGGAGGGACTAGCGAACTACGAGCAGTACTTC.